Each of the 28 T cell receptor beta chains below was sequenced from the same sample in a study of cytomegalovirus exposure and HLA in healthy donors (dated by TCRdb to between 2016 and 2019). The library was prepared using the immunoSEQ multiplex PCR assay. As stored in TCRdb, this immuneACCESS dataset retains in-frame rearrangements with V and J assigned. A fraction of the clones does not appear; measured against another copy, unresolved V genes explain less than half of the discrepancy, and the remainder lacks a known reason. This sample gives roughly 300,000 clones in total; more than 80% of them show up just once. Clones ranked in the top ten supply around 0.8% of the sample. Sequencing was carried out using PBMCs. Receptors originate from a woman between 18 and 29 years old in good health and CMV-seronegative.

This chain uses TRBV5-5 with TRBJ2-7; 9 nucleotides align to TRBD1. V was clipped by 1 base and J by 2 bases; unmatched bases: 7. The CDR3 has 16 residues. CDR1 SGHKS and CDR2 YYEKEE come from the germline V gene (reference sequence). The CDR3 sequence is CASSLRQGGFPYEQYF. CDR3 DNA: TGTGCCAGCAGCTTGCGACAGGGGGGCTTTCCCTACGAGCAGTACTTC.

The V gene is TRBV7-8, the J gene TRBJ2-7, with 8 bases aligning to TRBD2. There are 16 residues in the CDR3. The germline V gene encodes CDR1 SGHVS and CDR2 FQNEAQ. V shed 1 base, J shed 3 bases, and the junction held 8 bases outside the gene matches. The CDR3 DNA reads TGTGCCAGCAGCTTAGGGCCAGCGGGAGCTGGCTACGAGCAGTACTTC. Its protein is CASSLGPAGAGYEQYF.

The rearrangement joins TRBV5-6 to TRBJ2-3; no reliable D call. V lost 4 bases, J lost 2 bases, and 8 bases lay in between. The CDR3 consists of 13 residues. Germline loops: CDR1 SGHDT, CDR2 YYEEEE. The CDR3 is CASSRTNTDTQYF. CDR3 DNA sequence: TGTGCCAGCAGCCGAACTAACACAGATACGCAGTATTTT.

This clone was seen more than once but under ten times. The chain recombines TRBV7-6 with TRBJ1-2; TRBD1 agrees at 7 bases. After removal of 4 bases from V and 5 bases from J, the junction contained 4 bases not matched to a gene. Germline V CDR1 and CDR2: SGHVS, FNYEAQ. This CDR3 is 13 amino acids long. This CDR3 is CASSSRGEYGYTF. In DNA form, the CDR3 reads TGTGCCAGCAGCTCCAGGGGGGAATATGGCTACACCTTC.

This clone was seen a few times. The sample has other DNA sequences that encode this CDR3 too. The rearrangement links TRBV11-2 to TRBJ2-5, with 11 bases matching TRBD2. This CDR3 has 15 residues. J lost 1 base, V lost 3 bases, and 1 base had no gene match. The germline CDR1 and CDR2 sequences are SGHAT and FQNNGV. CDR3 region: CASSLGTSGQETQYF. CDR3 DNA: TGTGCCAGCAGCTTGGGGACTAGCGGCCAAGAGACCCAGTACTTC.

This clone occurred a few times. The genes are TRBV18 and TRBJ2-5; unclear D gene. Germline CDR1 KGHSH, CDR2 LQKENI. V gave up 3 bases and J gave up 0 bases, with 5 bases separating them. CDR3 length: 13 residues. The CDR3 sequence is CASSPGDQETQYF. In nucleotides, the CDR3 is TGTGCCAGCTCACCGGGCGACCAAGAGACCCAGTACTTC.

The chain couples TRBV27 to TRBJ2-2, with D perhaps TRBD2 (5 bases). The CDR3 has 14 amino acids. Germline V gene lookup returns CDR1 MNHEY and CDR2 SMNVEV (reference sequence). V was trimmed by 6 bases and J by 7 bases, leaving 15 bases between them. CDR3 sequence: CASSRRRTDGELFF. DNA of the CDR3: TGTGCCAGCAGCCGGAGGCGGACCGACGGGGAGCTGTTTTTT.

The chain is built from TRBV10-3 and TRBJ2-1; no clear D gene. This CDR3 comprises 10 residues. Trimming took off 8 bases at V and 10 bases at J, with 9 bases between the two ends. The germline CDR1 and CDR2 sequences are ENHRY and SYGVKD. For the CDR3, the DNA is TGTGCCATCCTAGAAGACGAGCAGTTCTTC. Translation gives CAILEDEQFF.

The chain joins TRBV28 to TRBJ1-5; tentative D call: TRBD1 (5 bases). The germline V gene encodes CDR1 MDHEN and CDR2 SYDVKM. This CDR3 has 16 amino acids. V lost 8 bases to trimming and J lost 3 bases, with 20 bases between them. CDR3 in DNA: TGTGCCAGCTGCCCCCGAGGTCAGGGTACCAATCAGCCCCAGCATTTT. Translated, it gives CASCPRGQGTNQPQHF.

The chain couples TRBV29-1 to TRBJ2-3; 8 bases fit TRBD2. Per germline, CDR1 SQVTM and CDR2 ANQGSEA. CDR3 length: 14 residues. The V gene end was trimmed by 4 bases and the J gene end by 2 bases; junction bases not matched to a gene: 5. Here the CDR3 DNA reads TGCAGCGTTGGCACTAGCGGACACACAGATACGCAGTATTTT. Its protein product is CSVGTSGHTDTQYF.

The genes are TRBV6-5 and TRBJ1-1, with D unclear. Trimming removed 0 bases from V and 5 bases from J, with 13 bases in between. Germline loops: CDR1 MNHEY, CDR2 SVGAGI. The CDR3 is 15 residues long. DNA for the CDR3: TGTGCCAGCAGTTACTCGTGGGGAGGAAATACTGAAGCTTTCTTT. Its translation: CASSYSWGGNTEAFF.

This sequence joins TRBV9 and TRBJ2-1; D remains unclear. Germline V lookup: CDR1 SGDLS, CDR2 YYNGEE. Trimming took off 0 bases at V and 6 bases at J, with 13 bases between the two ends. There are 15 residues in the CDR3. DNA for the CDR3: TGTGCCAGCAGCGTAGGGGTAACAGCAGGCAATGAGCAGTTCTTC. This translates into CASSVGVTAGNEQFF.

This rearrangement joins TRBV7-9 to TRBJ2-7, with 9 bases fitting TRBD1. V dropped 0 bases and J dropped 5; count of bases not matched to a gene: 2. The CDR3 covers 14 residues. The germline V gene has CDR1 SEHNR and CDR2 FQNEAQ (reference sequence). The CDR3 sequence: CASSLAGTGNEQYF. The CDR3, as DNA: TGTGCCAGCAGCTTAGCTGGGACAGGGAACGAGCAGTACTTC.

The V gene is TRBV5-1, the J gene TRBJ2-7; TRBD1 matches at 11 bases. The CDR3 length is 14 residues. Germline lookup yields CDR1 SGHRS and CDR2 YFSETQ. The ends lost 9 bases at V and 5 bases at J; junction bases unmatched: 10. The CDR3 protein is CATKRGQGVDEQYF. The CDR3 DNA reads as TGCGCCACCAAGCGGGGACAGGGGGTAGACGAGCAGTACTTC.

The chain combines TRBV4-3 with TRBJ2-1; TRBD2 agrees at 11 bases. Trimming took 1 base from V and 10 from J; bases not matched to a gene: 9. Germline V gene lookup returns CDR1 LGHNA and CDR2 YSLEER. CDR3 size: 16 residues. CDR3 nucleotide sequence: TGCGCCAGCAGCCAAGTGGGTAGCGGGAGGGTACGGGAGCAGTTCTTC. It encodes CASSQVGSGRVREQFF.

This clone was found once. The V gene is TRBV29-1, the J gene TRBJ2-2; D might be TRBD1 (7 bases). This CDR3 has 13 amino acids. Trimming stripped 4 bases from V and 6 bases from J, with 12 bases between. Germline V gene sequence: CDR1 SQVTM, CDR2 ANQGSEA. The CDR3: CSVGARGAGELFF. Written as DNA, the CDR3 is TGCAGCGTTGGAGCCAGGGGGGCCGGGGAGCTGTTTTTT.

This chain uses TRBV7-3 with TRBJ2-3, with TRBD2 matching 8 bases. V lost 4 bases and J lost 2; bases outside the gene matches: 11. This CDR3 has 17 amino acids. CDR1 and CDR2 from the germline V gene are SGHTA and FQGTGA. CDR3 DNA: TGTGCCAGCAGCTCACTACCGGGACTAGGGAACACAGATACGCAGTATTTT. Amino acids: CASSSLPGLGNTDTQYF.

The gene calls are TRBV28 and TRBJ1-2; TRBD1 matches at 8 bases. Trimming at V came to 5 bases and at J to 7 bases, leaving 12 bases not matched to a gene. Germline V gives CDR1 MDHEN, CDR2 SYDVKM. The CDR3 loop spans 15 amino acids. Here the CDR3 DNA reads TGTGCCAGCAGTGTTCGCCAGGGGGCTCAGGGTGGCTACACCTTC. Residues: CASSVRQGAQGGYTF.

The V gene is TRBV7-2, the J gene TRBJ1-5; 9 bases are a match to TRBD1. This CDR3 has 15 amino acids. Looked up from germline, CDR1 is SGHTA and CDR2 is FQGNSA. J lost 0 bases, V lost 5 bases, and 2 bases had no gene match. The CDR3 region is CASSPDRGSNQPQHF. The CDR3 region has the DNA TGTGCCAGCAGCCCGGACAGGGGTAGCAATCAGCCCCAGCATTTT. The variable domain in full, with the rest retrieved from reference TRBV7-2 and TRBJ1-5, is GAGVSQSPSNKVTEKGKDVELRCDPISGHTALYWYRQSLGQGLEFLIYFQGNSAPDKSGLPSDRFSAERTGGSVSTLTIQRTQQEDSAVYLCASSPDRGSNQPQHFGDGTRLSIL.

This chain links TRBV5-1 with TRBJ2-6; 12 bases are a match to TRBD2. From germline, CDR1 is SGHRS and CDR2 YFSETQ. The V and J ends lost 0 bases and 0 bases, in that order; junction bases with no gene match: 10. There are 21 residues in the CDR3. The CDR3: CASSLARLAGGMYSGANVLTF. For the CDR3, the DNA is TGCGCCAGCAGCTTGGCCCGGCTAGCGGGAGGGATGTACTCTGGGGCCAACGTCCTGACTTTC.

This clone was recorded only once. V usage is TRBV2 and J usage is TRBJ1-1; the match to TRBD1 covers 7 bases. The CDR3 runs 13 residues. Germline CDR1 reads SNHLY; CDR2 reads FYNNEI. The chain's CDR3 is CARRQGMNTEAFF. The CDR3 bases are TGTGCAAGACGACAGGGTATGAACACTGAAGCTTTCTTT. The entire variable domain, with the rest obtained from reference TRBV2 and TRBJ1-1, is as follows: EPEVTQTPSHQVTQMGQEVILRCVPISNHLYFYWYRQILGQKVEFLVSFYNNEISEKSEIFDDQFSVERPDGSNFTLKIRSTKLEDSAMYFCARRQGMNTEAFFGQGTRLTVV.

The chain joins TRBV10-3 to TRBJ2-7; 8 bases map to TRBD1. CDR1 is ENHRY, CDR2 SYGVKD, per germline. The V segment lost 6 bases and the J segment 5 bases; nucleotides outside the gene matches: 6. The CDR3 runs 13 residues. CDR3 nucleotides: TGTGCCATCAGCCAGGGGGCCCTTGACGAGCAGTACTTC. Protein: CAISQGALDEQYF.

The chain carries TRBV11-3 and TRBJ2-1; 7 nucleotides align to TRBD2. This CDR3 comprises 15 residues. Germline V gene sequence: CDR1 SGHNT, CDR2 YENEEA. The V segment lost 1 base and the J segment 10 bases; nucleotides outside the gene matches: 10. DNA for the CDR3: TGTGCCAGCAGCTTAGGCTCGGCCTACGGGGGGGAGCAGTTCTTC. Protein sequence: CASSLGSAYGGEQFF.

At least ten counts were recorded for this clone. The V gene is TRBV4-3, the J gene TRBJ2-2, with a weak D call TRBD1 (5 bases). Trimming stripped 0 bases from V and 1 base from J, with 15 bases between. Germline V gives CDR1 LGHNA, CDR2 YSLEER. This CDR3 has 18 residues. CDR3 DNA sequence: TGCGCCAGCAGCCAAGAGTTCCATGGGGCCCGGAACACCGGGGAGCTGTTTTTT. This encodes CASSQEFHGARNTGELFF.

V and J are TRBV15 and TRBJ2-7; tentatively, D is TRBD1 (6 bases). Trimming cost V 3 bases and J 2 bases, with 11 bases left between them. From germline, CDR1 is LNHNV and CDR2 YYDKDF (reference sequence). CDR3 length equals 14 residues. The CDR3 loop is CATSSSGTTYEQYF. The CDR3, as DNA: TGTGCCACCAGCAGCTCCGGGACAACCTACGAGCAGTACTTC.

This chain uses TRBV4-1 with TRBJ2-7, with a tentative D call TRBD2 (6 bases). The V gene lost 4 bases and the J gene lost 2 bases, with 12 bases spanning the gap. The CDR3 runs to 14 residues. CDR1 MGHRA and CDR2 YSYEKL come from the germline V gene. In DNA form, the CDR3 reads TGCGCCAGCAGCCGGCCAGGCGGGACCTACGAGCAGTACTTC. Protein sequence: CASSRPGGTYEQYF.

This clone was counted a single time. The chain couples TRBV6-5 to TRBJ1-1, with 10 bases matching TRBD1. The CDR3 spans 16 residues. Trimming cost V 0 bases and J 5 bases; bases outside gene matches: 6. Germline CDR1 MNHEY, CDR2 SVGAGI. CDR3 sequence (DNA): TGTGCCAGCAGTTACTCAACGGGACAGGGGAGAACTGAAGCTTTCTTT. As protein: CASSYSTGQGRTEAFF.

This sequence joins TRBV20-1 and TRBJ2-5; D perhaps matches TRBD2 (6 bases). The CDR3 has 11 amino acids. Germline CDR1 reads DFQATT; CDR2 reads SNEGSKA (reference sequence). Trimming pared 6 bases from V and 6 bases from J, leaving 11 bases between. CDR3 in amino acids: CSAGRGQTQYF. Written as DNA, the CDR3 is TGCAGTGCCGGGAGAGGGCAGACCCAGTACTTC.